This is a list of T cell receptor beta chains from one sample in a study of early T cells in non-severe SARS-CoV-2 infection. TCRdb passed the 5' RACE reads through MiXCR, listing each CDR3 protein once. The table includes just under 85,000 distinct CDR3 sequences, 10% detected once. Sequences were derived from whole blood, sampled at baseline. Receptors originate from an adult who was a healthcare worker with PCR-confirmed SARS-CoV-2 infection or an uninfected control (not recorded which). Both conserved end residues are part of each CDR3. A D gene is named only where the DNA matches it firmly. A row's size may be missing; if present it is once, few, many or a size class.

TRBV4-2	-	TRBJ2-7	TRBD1	CASSQDRARDEQYF	TGTGCCAGCAGCCAGGACAGGGCTCGGGACGAGCAGTACTTC
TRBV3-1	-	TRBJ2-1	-	CASSPDRGEQFF	TGTGCCAGCAGTCCCGATCGGGGCGAGCAGTTCTTC
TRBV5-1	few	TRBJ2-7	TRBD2	CASSAVAGGGYEQYF	TGCGCCAGCAGCGCCGTAGCGGGAGGAGGCTACGAGCAGTACTTC
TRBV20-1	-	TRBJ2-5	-	CSARVVWETQYF	TGCAGTGCTAGAGTGGTGTGGGAGACCCAGTACTTC
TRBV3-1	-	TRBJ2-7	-	CASSQAPTAPYEQYF	TGTGCCAGCAGCCAAGCTCCGACAGCGCCCTACGAGCAGTACTTC
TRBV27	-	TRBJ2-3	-	CASRSGATDTQYF	TGTGCCAGCAGGTCGGGGGCCACAGATACGCAGTATTTT
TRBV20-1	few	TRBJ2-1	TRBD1	CSASGYGTGTYNEQFF	TGCAGTGCTAGTGGCTATGGGACAGGTACCTACAACGAGCAGTTCTTC
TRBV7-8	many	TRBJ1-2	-	CASSLVGEGANYGYTF	TGTGCCAGCAGCTTAGTCGGGGAAGGAGCTAACTATGGCTACACCTTC
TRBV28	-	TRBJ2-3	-	CASSPRIDTQYF	TGTGCCAGCAGCCCTAGAATAGATACGCAGTATTTT
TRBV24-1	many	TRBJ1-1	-	CATPWSRRNTEAFF	TGTGCCACCCCTTGGTCACGGAGGAACACTGAAGCTTTCTTT
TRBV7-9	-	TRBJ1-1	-	CASSLDLTIQEAFF	TGTGCCAGCAGCTTAGATCTAACCATCCAAGAGGCTTTCTTT
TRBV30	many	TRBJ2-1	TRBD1	CAWNRDSDYNEQFF	TGTGCCTGGAACCGGGACAGCGATTACAATGAGCAGTTCTTC
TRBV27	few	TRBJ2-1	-	CASSLFEGPLNNEQFF	TGTGCCAGCAGTTTATTTGAGGGCCCCCTCAACAATGAGCAGTTCTTC
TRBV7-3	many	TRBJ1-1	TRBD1	CASSQGAGGHTEAFF	TGTGCCAGCAGCCAAGGGGCAGGGGGACACACTGAAGCTTTCTTT
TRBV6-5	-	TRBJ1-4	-	CASSRTATNEKLFF	TGTGCCAGCAGTAGAACTGCAACTAATGAAAAACTGTTTTTT
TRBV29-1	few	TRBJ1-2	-	CSVVPGIGIYTF	TGCAGCGTTGTTCCGGGAATCGGCATCTACACCTTC
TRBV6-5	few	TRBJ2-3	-	CASSHRGARTDTQYF	TGTGCCAGCAGCCACCGGGGGGCCAGGACAGATACGCAGTATTTT
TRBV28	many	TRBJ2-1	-	CASSLRLLNEQFF	TGTGCCAGCAGTTTACGGCTCCTCAATGAGCAGTTCTTC
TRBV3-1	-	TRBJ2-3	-	CASSLAAGDTQYF	TGTGCCAGCAGCCTTGCTGCCGGCGATACGCAGTATTTT
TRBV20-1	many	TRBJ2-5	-	CSARDPSGVETQYF	TGCAGTGCTAGAGATCCTTCAGGGGTAGAGACCCAGTACTTC
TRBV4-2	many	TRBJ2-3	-	CASSQYRQGGSTDTQYF	TGTGCCAGCAGCCAATATCGACAGGGAGGTAGCACAGATACGCAGTATTTT
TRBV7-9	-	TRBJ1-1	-	CASSLAALNTEAFF	TGTGCCAGCAGCTTAGCCGCTTTGAACACTGAAGCTTTCTTT
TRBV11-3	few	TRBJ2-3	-	CASSLTASDTQYF	TGTGCCAGCAGCCTAACCGCATCAGATACGCAGTATTTT
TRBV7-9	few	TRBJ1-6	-	CASSFSSDNSPLHF	TGTGCCAGCAGCTTCAGCTCTGATAATTCACCCCTCCACTTT
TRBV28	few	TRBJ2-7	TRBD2	CASSRTSGDYEQYF	TGTGCCAGCAGTCGGACTAGCGGGGACTACGAGCAGTACTTC
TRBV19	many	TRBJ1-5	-	CASSLLGGGNQPQHF	TGTGCCAGTAGCTTGTTGGGGGGTGGCAATCAGCCCCAGCATTTT
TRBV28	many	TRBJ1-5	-	CASTRFGIEVNQPQHF	TGTGCCAGCACCCGGTTTGGGATAGAGGTAAATCAGCCCCAGCATTTT
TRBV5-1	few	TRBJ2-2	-	CASSSGAGIPNTGELFF	TGCGCCAGCAGCTCGGGGGCAGGGATTCCGAACACCGGGGAGCTGTTTTTT
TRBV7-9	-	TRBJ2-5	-	CASSLGGALRDETQYF	TGTGCCAGCAGCTTAGGAGGGGCGCTTCGGGATGAGACCCAGTACTTC
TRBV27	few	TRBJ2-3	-	CASSLSYLGFTDTQYF	TGTGCCAGCAGTTTATCGTATCTGGGATTCACAGATACGCAGTATTTT
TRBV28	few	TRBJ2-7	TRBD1	CASSGDRGRNFVHEQYF	TGTGCCAGCAGTGGCGACAGGGGGAGGAATTTCGTCCACGAGCAGTACTTC
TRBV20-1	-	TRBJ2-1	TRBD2	CSARFSGRAGNEQFF	TGCAGTGCTAGATTTAGCGGGAGGGCCGGGAATGAGCAGTTCTTC
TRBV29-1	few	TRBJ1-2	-	CSVANRSSNYGYTF	TGCAGCGTTGCAAACAGGAGTTCCAACTATGGCTACACCTTC
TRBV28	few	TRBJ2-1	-	CATQGQSYNEQFF	TGTGCCACCCAGGGTCAGTCCTACAATGAGCAGTTCTTC
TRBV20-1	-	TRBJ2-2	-	CSARPTPGEGGTGELFF	TGCAGTGCTAGACCAACTCCTGGGGAAGGCGGCACCGGGGAGCTGTTTTTT
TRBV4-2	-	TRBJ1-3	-	CASSQDRISGNTIYF	TGTGCCAGCAGCCAAGATCGAATCTCTGGAAACACCATATATTTT
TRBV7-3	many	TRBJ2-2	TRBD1	CASSPTTGSAGELFF	TGTGCCAGCAGCCCCACGACAGGGTCGGCCGGGGAGCTGTTTTTT
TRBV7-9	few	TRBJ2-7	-	CASSSTAPLYEQYF	TGTGCCAGCAGCTCGACAGCTCCCCTCTACGAGCAGTACTTC
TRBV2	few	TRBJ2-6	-	CASNRISSGANVLTF	TGTGCCAGCAACAGGATCAGCTCTGGGGCCAACGTCCTGACTTTC
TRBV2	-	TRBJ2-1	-	CASNSLGKGAYNEQFF	TGTGCCAGCAATAGTCTGGGGAAAGGGGCCTACAATGAGCAGTTCTTC
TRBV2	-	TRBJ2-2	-	CASRTSLGTGELFF	TGTGCCAGCAGAACCTCCCTGGGGACCGGGGAGCTGTTTTTT
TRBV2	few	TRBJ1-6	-	CASSDGQKNSPLHF	TGTGCCAGCAGTGATGGTCAGAAGAATTCACCCCTCCACTTT
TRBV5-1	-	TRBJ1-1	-	CASSRDGDTEAFF	TGCGCCAGCAGTCGGGACGGCGACACTGAAGCTTTCTTT
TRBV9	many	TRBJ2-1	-	CASSVGRSSYNEQFF	TGTGCCAGCAGCGTAGGCCGGAGCTCCTACAATGAGCAGTTCTTC
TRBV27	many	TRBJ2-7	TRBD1	CASSAGGIPYEQYF	TGTGCCAGCAGTGCAGGGGGCATCCCCTACGAGCAGTACTTC
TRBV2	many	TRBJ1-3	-	CASSQQVGPGNTIYF	TGTGCCAGCAGTCAGCAGGTTGGACCTGGAAACACCATATATTTT
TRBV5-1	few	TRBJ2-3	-	CASSLGYTPLQDTQYF	TGCGCCAGCAGCTTGGGTTACACACCACTTCAGGATACGCAGTATTTT
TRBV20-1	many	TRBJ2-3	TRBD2	CSAQTSGRAPGTQYF	TGCAGTGCTCAAACTAGCGGGAGGGCCCCCGGTACGCAGTATTTT